Listed here are 4 T cell receptor beta chains from one sample, sequenced in a study of read filtering for tumor transcriptome and immune sequencing (dated by TCRdb to about 2020). This sample was sequenced with an Illumina HiSeq 4000. TCR libraries were constructed from 400 to 500 ng RNA using the Immunoverse kit, and molecular barcoded adaptors covering alpha/delta and beta/gamma chains were employed. TCRdb itself trimmed the public reads at Q25 with fastp, ran MiXCR and retained productive beta chains. Here each entry gathers all rows of one CDR3 protein and keeps the most common genes and DNA. The sample table holds around 130,000 distinct CDR3 sequences, of which around 14% were seen once. 7% to 9% of the sample goes to the ten largest clones. The sequenced sample was a population of CD138-negative cells sorted from bone marrow. The sample's cell subset or site label is to be understood as: bone marrow mononuclear cells depleted of CD138+ plasma/myeloma cells by negative magnetic selection. The source is a donor at least 40 years old with multiple myeloma.

At least ten counts were recorded for this clonotype. This chain joins TRBV5-1 and TRBJ2-1, with 7 bases fitting TRBD2. V lost 4 bases, J lost 0 bases, and 10 bases stayed unmatched. Germline CDR1 SGHRS, CDR2 YFSETQ. The CDR3 sequence is 17 residues long. In DNA, the CDR3 is TGCGCCAGCAGCCCGGGACTACACTCGAGCTCCTACAATGAGCAGTTCTTC. It yields the protein CASSPGLHSSSYNEQFF.

Concerning this clonotype itself: Relative to the germline gene, one junction end is altered; a read error may explain this. The chain is built from TRBV7-9 and TRBJ1-1; D is undetermined. The germline CDR1 and CDR2 sequences are SEHNR and FQNEAQ (reference sequence). This CDR3 spans 13 amino acids. DNA for the CDR3: TGTGCCGGCAGCTTAACGGGGAACACTGAAGCTTTCTTT. Encoded protein: CAGSLTGNTEAFF.

This chain uses TRBV10-3 with TRBJ2-5, with 10 bases aligning to TRBD2. V shed 8 bases and J 3 bases; nucleotides not matched to a gene: 6. CDR3 size: 14 residues. Germline CDR1 ENHRY, CDR2 SYGVKD. DNA for the CDR3: TGTGCCATCTGTGTCGGGACTAGCGAAGAGACCCAGTACTTC. It yields the protein CAICVGTSEETQYF.

This clonotype has at least ten counts. This chain links TRBV5-1 with TRBJ2-5, with D perhaps matching TRBD1 (6 bases). V lost 4 bases, J lost 0 bases, and 13 bases lay in between. The CDR3 consists of 15 residues. The V gene's germline CDR1 is SGHRS and CDR2 YFSETQ. Here the CDR3 reads CASSLWTDYQETQYF. The CDR3 nucleotides read TGCGCCAGCAGCCTTTGGACAGACTACCAAGAGACCCAGTACTTC.